One and the same sample provided the 27 T cell receptor beta chains below, sequenced in a study of shared clonotypes between healthy human individuals. Measured with immunoSEQ multiplex PCR; TCRdb has only the in-frame clones, and not every one. The sample contains roughly 2.5 million clones, just over 90% of which appear only once. Input material: naive CD4+ T cells sorted from blood. The subset here: CD45RA+ positively selected. The receptor set was obtained from a man between 18 and 35 years old in good health.

This chain links TRBV5-6 with TRBJ1-6; TRBD1 aligns across 7 bases. Unmatched junction bases numbered 11, after V lost 7 bases and J lost 13 bases. CDR1 and CDR2 (germline): SGHDT, YYEEEE. CDR3 length: 13 residues. Here the CDR3 DNA reads TGTGCCAGCCTGAGAGGGACAGTAGGTCCCCTCCACTTT. The encoded protein is CASLRGTVGPLHF.

V gene TRBV5-1 combines with J gene TRBJ2-3, with TRBD2 identical over 11 bases. The CDR3 contains 15 residues. V lost 3 bases and J lost 1; bases outside the gene matches: 1. CDR1 is SGHRS and CDR2 is YFSETQ in the germline V gene. CDR3 sequence reads: CASSWGLAGTDTQYF. The CDR3 DNA reads TGCGCCAGCAGCTGGGGACTAGCGGGCACAGATACGCAGTATTTT.

This clone was seen only once. The chain combines TRBV6-1 with TRBJ2-3; D may correspond to TRBD1 or TRBD2 (5 bases each). The V and J ends lost 4 bases and 0 bases respectively, with 14 bases between them. The V gene's germline CDR1 is MNHNS and CDR2 SASEGT. This CDR3 contains 16 residues. This CDR3 reads CASSAWDRYSTDTQYF. CDR3 DNA: TGTGCCAGCAGTGCATGGGACCGCTATAGCACAGATACGCAGTATTTT.

This chain uses TRBV7-2 with TRBJ2-2, with 7 bases fitting TRBD1. The V gene end was trimmed by 5 bases and the J gene end by 1 base; junction bases not matched to a gene: 4. Germline CDR1 SGHTA, CDR2 FQGNSA. The CDR3 covers 15 residues. CDR3 in DNA: TGTGCCAGCAGCACAAGACAGGGGAACACCGGGGAGCTGTTTTTT. Residues: CASSTRQGNTGELFF.

This chain links TRBV7-2 with TRBJ2-7; perhaps D is TRBD1 or TRBD2 (5 bases each). Germline assignment: CDR1 SGHTA and CDR2 FQGNSA. This CDR3 is built from 15 residues. V was pared by 7 bases and J by 2 bases, with 18 bases between. CDR3 region: CASTKFRDGTYEQYF. The CDR3 DNA reads as TGTGCCAGCACCAAATTCCGGGACGGCACCTACGAGCAGTACTTC.

This rearrangement joins TRBV19 to TRBJ1-1; a weak D match, TRBD1 (6 bases). CDR1 LNHDA and CDR2 SQIVND come from the germline V gene (reference sequence). Trimming took off 5 bases at V and 5 bases at J, with 15 bases between the two ends. The CDR3 extends over 14 amino acids. The CDR3 sequence: CASSFHRDHTEAFF. The CDR3 coding sequence is TGTGCCAGTAGTTTTCACAGGGATCATACTGAAGCTTTCTTT.

This clone was found once. Germline is not matched at one junction end, which may reflect a read error. This chain's CDR3 is CASSPQTGTGSFNEQFF. CDR3 DNA sequence: TGTGCCAGCAGCCCTCAAACCGGGACAGGGTCCTTCAATGAGCAGTTCTTC. This sequence joins TRBV11-2 and TRBJ2-1; 9 bases line up with TRBD1. CDR1 is SGHAT, CDR2 FQNNGV, per germline. The CDR3 is made up of 17 amino acids.

The chain employs TRBV2 and TRBJ1-1; D is unresolved. The CDR3 totals 14 residues. Trimming stripped 5 bases from V and 4 bases from J, with 14 bases between. Germline V gene data show CDR1 as SNHLY and CDR2 as FYNNEI. The CDR3: CASSLQRLGTEAFF. The CDR3, as DNA: TGTGCCAGCAGTTTACAGAGGTTGGGCACTGAAGCTTTCTTT.

The gene calls are TRBV28 and TRBJ1-5; D not certain. This CDR3 contains 15 residues. The germline gives CDR1 MDHEN, CDR2 SYDVKM. The germline V and J ends were trimmed by 4 bases and 1 base, with 11 bases remaining between them. The CDR3 DNA reads TGTGCCAGCAGTTCCTCCCAGTCGAGCAATCAGCCCCAGCATTTT. It encodes CASSSSQSSNQPQHF.

This clone has a handful of counts. The rearrangement links TRBV6-1 to TRBJ1-1; D is unresolved. This CDR3 is built from 13 residues. In germline, CDR1 is MNHNS, CDR2 SASEGT. Trimming took 4 bases from V and 0 from J, leaving 6 bases between them. Written as DNA, the CDR3 is TGTGCCAGCAGTGCGGCCATGAACACTGAAGCTTTCTTT. Protein sequence: CASSAAMNTEAFF.

V is TRBV7-3 and J is TRBJ2-1; no clear D. Trimming shortened V by 1 base and J by 7 bases, and 20 bases separated the two germline ends. Germline assignment: CDR1 SGHTA and CDR2 FQGTGA. This CDR3 has 17 amino acids. The CDR3 region has the DNA TGTGCCAGCAGCTTAAGACCTCAGGCTTCACCAATGAATGAGCAGTTCTTC. Its protein product is CASSLRPQASPMNEQFF.

The rearrangement links TRBV23-1 to TRBJ1-4; 7 nucleotides line up with TRBD1. TRBV23-1 is sorted into the ORF group, with uncertain function. This CDR3 contains 17 residues. The J segment lost 0 bases and the V segment lost 0 bases, leaving 4 bases of the junction unmatched. CDR3 region: CASSQSRQGATNEKLFF. CDR3 in DNA: TGCGCCAGCAGTCAATCGAGGCAGGGGGCAACTAATGAAAAACTGTTTTTT.

The chain joins TRBV28 to TRBJ1-5; 7 bases align to TRBD1. The length of the CDR3 is 14 residues. V trimming: 4 bases; J trimming: 4 bases; junction bases outside the gene matches: 4. From germline, CDR1 is MDHEN and CDR2 SYDVKM. CDR3 loop: CASSSGTENQPQHF. CDR3 bases: TGTGCCAGCAGTTCCGGGACAGAGAATCAGCCCCAGCATTTT. The whole variable domain, remainder taken from reference TRBV28 and TRBJ1-5, is DVKVTQSSRYLVKRTGEKVFLECVQDMDHENMFWYRQDPGLGLRLIYFSYDVKMKEKGDIPEGYSVSREKKERFSLILESASTNQTSMYLCASSSGTENQPQHFGDGTRLSIL.

The chain recombines TRBV5-1 with TRBJ1-6, with TRBD1 matching 12 bases. There are 15 residues in the CDR3. The germline CDR1 and CDR2 sequences are SGHRS and YFSETQ. V shed 5 bases, J shed 8 bases, and the junction held 5 bases outside the gene matches. The CDR3 region has the DNA TGCGCCAGCAGATCCCGGGACAGGGGGCATTCACCCCTCCACTTT. Encoded protein: CASRSRDRGHSPLHF.

The rearrangement joins TRBV7-9 to TRBJ1-1, with 9 bases lining up with TRBD1. The trim removed 4 bases at V and 3 bases at J, leaving 12 bases unmatched. Germline-derived CDR1 and CDR2 are SEHNR and FQNEAQ (reference sequence). This CDR3 has 17 residues. Here the CDR3 reads CASSSYRGRGLDTEAFF. CDR3 bases: TGTGCCAGCAGCTCCTACAGGGGGCGAGGATTAGACACTGAAGCTTTCTTT.

This clone was counted between two and nine times. The chain combines TRBV5-6 with TRBJ1-6; TRBD1 aligns across 7 bases. V was pared by 7 bases and J by 2 bases, with 9 bases of the junction left unmatched. This CDR3 spans 16 amino acids. From germline, CDR1 is SGHDT and CDR2 YYEEEE. CDR3 coding DNA: TGTGCCAGCGGGAGGGGGCATTTCACCTATAATTCACCCCTCCACTTT. Its translation: CASGRGHFTYNSPLHF.

The chain carries TRBV13 and TRBJ1-2, with D tentatively TRBD1 (6 bases). V was pared by 3 bases and J by 4 bases, with 6 bases between. Germline V gene sequence: CDR1 PRHDT, CDR2 FYEKMQ (reference sequence). This CDR3 is 12 amino acids long. CDR3 coding DNA: TGTGCCAGCAGCTTGGGGGCCTATGGCTACACCTTC. As protein: CASSLGAYGYTF.

The CDR3 spells CASSLASRGGTTTYEQYF. Written as DNA, the CDR3 is TGTGCCAGCAGCTTAGCTAGCAGGGGGGGGACCACCACCTACGAGCAGTACTTC. The V call is TRBV7-9, the J call TRBJ2-7; D possibly uses TRBD1 or TRBD2 (7 bases each). The germline V gene encodes CDR1 SEHNR and CDR2 FQNEAQ (reference sequence). Trimming took 0 bases from V and 2 from J, leaving 20 bases between them. The CDR3 length is 18 residues.

A word on this clone: At the DNA level, this CDR3 is encoded by other sequences in the same sample as well. J is TRBJ2-3 and V is TRBV7-9, with 8 bases aligning to TRBD1. This CDR3 is 15 amino acids long. The V segment lost 5 bases and the J segment 2 bases; nucleotides outside the gene matches: 6. Germline V gene data show CDR1 as SEHNR and CDR2 as FQNEAQ (reference sequence). This CDR3 is CASSLGQGNTDTQYF. CDR3 nucleotide sequence: TGTGCCAGCAGCCTAGGACAGGGCAACACAGATACGCAGTATTTT. The variable domain in full, with the rest retrieved from reference TRBV7-9 and TRBJ2-3, is DTGVSQNPRHKITKRGQNVTFRCDPISEHNRLYWYRQTLGQGPEFLTYFQNEAQLEKSRLLSDRFSAERPKGSFSTLEIQRTEQGDSAMYLCASSLGQGNTDTQYFGPGTRLTVL.

This chain links TRBV5-1 with TRBJ1-3; 9 bases line up with TRBD1. The CDR3 has 16 residues. Germline CDR1 reads SGHRS; CDR2 reads YFSETQ. V gave up 4 bases and J gave up 0 bases; unmatched junction bases: 5. DNA for the CDR3: TGCGCCAGCAGCAAACAGGGGGCCCACTCTGGAAACACCATATATTTT. Amino acid sequence: CASSKQGAHSGNTIYF.

In DNA, the CDR3 is TGTGCCAGCAGCTTAAACCAGGCGACAGATACGCAGTATTTT. As protein: CASSLNQATDTQYF. The chain combines TRBV7-9 with TRBJ2-3; D not resolved. This CDR3 is 14 amino acids long. Germline loops: CDR1 SEHNR, CDR2 FQNEAQ (reference sequence). V was trimmed by 2 bases and J by 3 bases, leaving 9 bases between them. Filled out from reference TRBV7-9 and TRBJ2-3, the complete variable domain reads DTGVSQNPRHKITKRGQNVTFRCDPISEHNRLYWYRQTLGQGPEFLTYFQNEAQLEKSRLLSDRFSAERPKGSFSTLEIQRTEQGDSAMYLCASSLNQATDTQYFGPGTRLTVL.

This clone appeared a single time. The gene calls are TRBV28 and TRBJ2-1; 14 bases are a match to TRBD2. V lost 7 bases and J lost 7; bases outside the gene matches: 9. The CDR3 runs to 16 residues. The V gene's germline CDR1 is MDHEN and CDR2 SYDVKM. The CDR3 region is CASTLGTSGGINEQFF. The CDR3, as DNA: TGTGCCAGCACCCTAGGGACTAGCGGGGGTATAAATGAGCAGTTCTTC. The complete variable domain, with remaining parts taken from reference TRBV28 and TRBJ2-1, reads DVKVTQSSRYLVKRTGEKVFLECVQDMDHENMFWYRQDPGLGLRLIYFSYDVKMKEKGDIPEGYSVSREKKERFSLILESASTNQTSMYLCASTLGTSGGINEQFFGPGTRLTVL.

The J gene is TRBJ2-4, the V gene TRBV28, with 7 nucleotides matching TRBD1. After removal of 3 bases from V and 3 bases from J, the junction contained 5 bases not matched to a gene. The CDR3 runs to 15 residues. Germline lookup yields CDR1 MDHEN and CDR2 SYDVKM. The CDR3 loop reads CASSFRGRDKNIQYF. The CDR3, as DNA: TGTGCCAGCAGTTTTAGGGGGCGAGACAAAAACATTCAGTACTTC.

The rearrangement joins TRBV7-9 to TRBJ2-1; 15 bases match TRBD2. Trimming removed 5 bases from V and 8 bases from J; junction bases left unmatched: 7. The CDR3 covers 16 residues. The V gene's germline CDR1 is SEHNR and CDR2 FQNEAQ (reference sequence). The CDR3 DNA reads TGTGCCAGCAGCCTGGGACTAGCGGGAGGCGGGGATGAGCAGTTCTTC. Amino acids: CASSLGLAGGGDEQFF.

The chain links TRBV5-4 to TRBJ2-3; unclear D gene. The germline CDR1 and CDR2 sequences are SGHNT and YYREEE (reference sequence). The V and J ends lost 6 bases and 3 bases respectively, with 14 bases between them. The CDR3 has 14 amino acids. CDR3 DNA sequence: TGTGCCAGCACCCCGGGCGGTGGGACAGATACGCAGTATTTT. It translates to CASTPGGGTDTQYF.

The chain employs TRBV30 and TRBJ1-2, with 9 positions matching TRBD1. CDR1 is GTSNPN, CDR2 SVGIG, per germline (reference sequence). The V and J ends lost 2 bases and 0 bases, in that order; junction bases with no gene match: 7. This CDR3 is built from 16 residues. The CDR3 bases are TGTGCCTGGAGTAGGACAGGGGATAGAGCTAACTATGGCTACACCTTC. As protein: CAWSRTGDRANYGYTF.

Note on this clone: Different DNA sequences within this sample yield the same CDR3. This sequence joins TRBV11-2 and TRBJ2-3; D not resolved. Germline lookup yields CDR1 SGHAT and CDR2 FQNNGV. V was clipped by 1 base and J by 3 bases, with 5 bases between them. The length of the CDR3 is 13 residues. DNA of the CDR3: TGTGCCAGCAGCTTAGGGCTTACAGATACGCAGTATTTT. Its protein is CASSLGLTDTQYF.